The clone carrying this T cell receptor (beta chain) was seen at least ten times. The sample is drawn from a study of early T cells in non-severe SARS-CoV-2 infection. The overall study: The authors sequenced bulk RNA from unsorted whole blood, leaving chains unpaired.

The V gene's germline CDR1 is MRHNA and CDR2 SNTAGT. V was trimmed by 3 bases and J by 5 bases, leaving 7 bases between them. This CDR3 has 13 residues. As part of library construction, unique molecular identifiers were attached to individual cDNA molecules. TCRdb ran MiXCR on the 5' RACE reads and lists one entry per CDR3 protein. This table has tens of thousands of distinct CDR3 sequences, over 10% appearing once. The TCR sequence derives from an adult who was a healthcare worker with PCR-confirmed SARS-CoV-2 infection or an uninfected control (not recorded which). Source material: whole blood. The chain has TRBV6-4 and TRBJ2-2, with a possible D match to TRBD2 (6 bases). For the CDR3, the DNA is TGTGCCAGCAGTGAGGCGGGAACCGGGGAGCTGTTTTTT. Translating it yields CASSEAGTGELFF.